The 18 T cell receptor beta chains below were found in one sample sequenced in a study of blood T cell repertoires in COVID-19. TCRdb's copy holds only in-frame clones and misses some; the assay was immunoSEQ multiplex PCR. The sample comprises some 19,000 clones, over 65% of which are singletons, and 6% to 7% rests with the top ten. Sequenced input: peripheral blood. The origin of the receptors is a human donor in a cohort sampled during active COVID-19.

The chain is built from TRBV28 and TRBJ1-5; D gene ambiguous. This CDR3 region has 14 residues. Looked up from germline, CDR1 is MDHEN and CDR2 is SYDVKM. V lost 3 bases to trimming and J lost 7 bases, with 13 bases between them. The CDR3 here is CASSFGALGQPQHF. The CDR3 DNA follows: TGTGCCAGCAGTTTCGGCGCCCTGGGCCAGCCCCAGCATTTT.

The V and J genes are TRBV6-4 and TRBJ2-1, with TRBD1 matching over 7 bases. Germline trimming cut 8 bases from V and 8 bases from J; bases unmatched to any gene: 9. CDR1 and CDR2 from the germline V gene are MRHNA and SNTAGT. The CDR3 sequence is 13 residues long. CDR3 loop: CASGLTGTHEQFF. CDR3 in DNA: TGTGCCAGCGGTCTGACAGGGACCCATGAGCAGTTCTTC.

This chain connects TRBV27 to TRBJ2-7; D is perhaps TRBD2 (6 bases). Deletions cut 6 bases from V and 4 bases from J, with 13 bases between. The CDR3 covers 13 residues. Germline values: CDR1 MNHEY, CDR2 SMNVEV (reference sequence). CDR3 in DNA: TGTGCCAGCAGCGGGACTCCTTTTTACGAGCAGTACTTC. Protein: CASSGTPFYEQYF.

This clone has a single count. CDR3 loop: CASSQVLFGGLINSPLHF. CDR3 coding DNA: TGTGCCAGCAGCCAAGTCCTCTTCGGAGGACTGATCAATTCACCCCTCCACTTT. The chain links TRBV3-1 (or the pseudogene TRBV3-2) to TRBJ1-6, with D uncertain. V was trimmed by 1 base and J by 7 bases, leaving 20 bases between them. From germline, CDR1 is LGHDT and CDR2 YNNKEL (reference sequence). The CDR3 consists of 18 residues.

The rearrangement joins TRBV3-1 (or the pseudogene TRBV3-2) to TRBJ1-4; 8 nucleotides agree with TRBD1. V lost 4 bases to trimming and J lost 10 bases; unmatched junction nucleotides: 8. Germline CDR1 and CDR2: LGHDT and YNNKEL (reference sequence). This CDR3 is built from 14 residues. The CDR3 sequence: CASSLQGGAGKLFF. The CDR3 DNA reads TGTGCCAGCAGCCTACAGGGGGGGGCGGGAAAACTGTTTTTT.

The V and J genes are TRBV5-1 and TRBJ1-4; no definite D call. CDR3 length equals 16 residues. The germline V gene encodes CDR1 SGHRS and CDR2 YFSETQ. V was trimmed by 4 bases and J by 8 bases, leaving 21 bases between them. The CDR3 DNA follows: TGCGCCAGCAGCCTGGACCAACAAGGAAGAGGGGAAAAACTGTTTTTT. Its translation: CASSLDQQGRGEKLFF. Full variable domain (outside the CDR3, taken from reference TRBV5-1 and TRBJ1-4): KAGVTQTPRYLIKTRGQQVTLSCSPISGHRSVSWYQQTPGQGLQFLFEYFSETQRNKGNFPGRFSGRQFSNSRSEMNVSTLELGDSALYLCASSLDQQGRGEKLFFGSGTQLSVL.

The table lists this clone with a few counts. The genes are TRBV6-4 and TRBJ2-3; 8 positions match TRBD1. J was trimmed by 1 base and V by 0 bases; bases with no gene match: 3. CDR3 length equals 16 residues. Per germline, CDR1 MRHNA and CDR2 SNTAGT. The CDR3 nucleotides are TGTGCCAGCAGTGACTCAACGGGACAGGGCACAGATACGCAGTATTTT. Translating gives CASSDSTGQGTDTQYF.

Here the CDR3 reads CASSLYPNEKLFF. For the CDR3, the DNA is TGCGCCAGCAGCTTGTATCCTAATGAAAAACTGTTTTTT. The V call is TRBV5-1, the J call TRBJ1-4; D gene unclear. V gave up 1 base and J gave up 3 bases, with 4 bases separating them. This CDR3 is built from 13 residues. Germline CDR1 and CDR2: SGHRS and YFSETQ.

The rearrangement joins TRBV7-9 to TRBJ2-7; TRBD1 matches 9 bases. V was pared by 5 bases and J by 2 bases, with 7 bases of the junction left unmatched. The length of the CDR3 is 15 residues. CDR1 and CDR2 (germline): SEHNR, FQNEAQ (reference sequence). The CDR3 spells CASSPGTGRAYEQYF. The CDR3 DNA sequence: TGTGCCAGCAGCCCGGGGACAGGGAGGGCCTACGAGCAGTACTTC.

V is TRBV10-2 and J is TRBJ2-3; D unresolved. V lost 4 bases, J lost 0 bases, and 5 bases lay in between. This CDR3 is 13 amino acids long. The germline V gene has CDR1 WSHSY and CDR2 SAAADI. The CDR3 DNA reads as TGCGCCAGCAGTGCGGGTAGCACAGATACGCAGTATTTT. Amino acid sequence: CASSAGSTDTQYF.

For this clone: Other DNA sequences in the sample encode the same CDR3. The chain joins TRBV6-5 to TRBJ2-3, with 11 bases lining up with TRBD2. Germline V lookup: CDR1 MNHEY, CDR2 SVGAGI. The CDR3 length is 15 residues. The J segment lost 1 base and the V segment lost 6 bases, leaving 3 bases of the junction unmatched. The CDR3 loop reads CASRGGLAGTDTQYF. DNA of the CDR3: TGTGCCAGCAGGGGGGGACTAGCGGGCACAGATACGCAGTATTTT.

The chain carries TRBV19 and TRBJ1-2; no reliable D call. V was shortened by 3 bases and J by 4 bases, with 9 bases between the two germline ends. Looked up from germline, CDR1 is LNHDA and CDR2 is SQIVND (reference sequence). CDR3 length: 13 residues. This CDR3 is CASSMVGLYGYTF. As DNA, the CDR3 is TGTGCCAGTAGTATGGTCGGACTCTATGGCTACACCTTC.

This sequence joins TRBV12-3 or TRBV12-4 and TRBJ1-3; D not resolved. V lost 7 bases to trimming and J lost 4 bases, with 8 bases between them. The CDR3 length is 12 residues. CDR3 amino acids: CASTPSGNTIYF. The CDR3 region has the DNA TGTGCCAGCACCCCAAGCGGAAACACCATATATTTT.

This chain's CDR3 is CASSNAIYEQYF. The CDR3 DNA reads as TGTGCCAGCAGTAATGCTATCTACGAGCAGTACTTC. The chain is built from TRBV28 and TRBJ2-7, with D unclear. CDR1 and CDR2 from the germline V gene are MDHEN and SYDVKM. V was clipped by 5 bases and J by 3 bases, with 8 bases between them. The CDR3 sequence is 12 residues long.

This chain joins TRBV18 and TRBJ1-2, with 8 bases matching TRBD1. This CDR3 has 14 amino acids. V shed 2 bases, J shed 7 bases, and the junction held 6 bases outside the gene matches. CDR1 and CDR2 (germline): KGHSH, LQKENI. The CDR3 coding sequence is TGTGCCAGCTCACCAAGGACAGGGAACGCTGGCTACACCTTC. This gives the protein CASSPRTGNAGYTF.

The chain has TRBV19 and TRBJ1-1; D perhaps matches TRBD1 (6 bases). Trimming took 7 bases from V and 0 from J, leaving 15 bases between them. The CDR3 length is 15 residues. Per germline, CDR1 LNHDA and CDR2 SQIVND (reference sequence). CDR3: CASKQGEGMNTEAFF. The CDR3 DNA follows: TGTGCCAGTAAACAGGGAGAGGGCATGAACACTGAAGCTTTCTTT.

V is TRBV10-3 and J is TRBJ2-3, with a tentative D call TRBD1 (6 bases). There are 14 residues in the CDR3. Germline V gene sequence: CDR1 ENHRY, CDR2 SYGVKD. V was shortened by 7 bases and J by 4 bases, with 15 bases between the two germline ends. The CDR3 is CAITPTGPPDTQYF. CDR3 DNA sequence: TGTGCCATCACCCCCACAGGGCCCCCAGATACGCAGTATTTT.

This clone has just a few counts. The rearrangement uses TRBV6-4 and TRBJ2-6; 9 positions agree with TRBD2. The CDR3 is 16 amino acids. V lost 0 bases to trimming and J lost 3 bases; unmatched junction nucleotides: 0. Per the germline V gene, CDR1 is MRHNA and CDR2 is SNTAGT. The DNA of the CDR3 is TGTGCCAGCAGTGACTCTAGCGGGAGTGGGGCCAACGTCCTGACTTTC. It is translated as CASSDSSGSGANVLTF.